The present T cell receptor beta chain was sequenced within a study of beta chain features in type 1 diabetes (dated by TCRdb to 2017 to 2018). Context from the whole study: Mean age, gender distribution, total cell number and subset yield did not differ between patients and healthy donors. A total of under 140,000,000 sorted cells were examined across all samples, and the number of cells per subset was strongly correlated with RNA yield. In the study, recently diagnosed type 1 diabetes patients and matched healthy donors were compared on the TCRB repertoires of their sorted circulating CD4+ T cell subsets. Naive and central memory subsets were obtained from all 30 or so donors, but regulatory and stem cell-like memory subsets were isolated from only 8 patients and roughly 8 healthy donors.

What the study reported, not specific to this receptor: Type 1 diabetes patients showed a moderate but significant shortening of TCRB CDR3 length in all four CD4+ subsets. Shorter templates might have been favored by PCR, but patient and control samples were amplified and corrected together, so both groups would have been affected equally by any skew. Because cDNA was sequenced instead of genomic DNA, activated cells with high expression could be over-represented, although the groups did not differ in activation or CD3 levels. At VDJ recombination sites, patients with type 1 diabetes made fewer insertions and deleted more nucleotides, a pattern implying thymic rearrangement abnormalities. Naive, central memory and regulatory TCRB repertoires appeared more similar among patients than among healthy donors. Only small numbers of individuals were included in the HLA sub-analyses, which left unresolved whether HLA type had any influence on TCRB rearrangement.

The germline V gene gives CDR1 as MGHDK and CDR2 as SYGVNS. Spanning cysteine to phenylalanine, the CDR3 consists of 13 amino acids. Only the CDR3 portion is preserved as DNA: 39 bases, with reading frame beginning at the first base. V is clipped by 4 bases and J by 5 bases, and the sequence between their germline boundaries is 12 bases long. A single peripheral blood draw of 95 to 150 mL on average was collected from each donor into heparinised tubes. Naive, central memory, regulatory and stem cell-like memory CD4+ T cells were sorted on a BD FACSAria II using a panel including CD45RO, CCR7, CD25, CD127, CD95 and CD27. Purity was above 98% for every sorted population. PBMCs were separated immediately by Lymphoprep density gradient centrifugation and were stained directly, without being cultured. So that batch effects would be minimized, each experiment stained and sorted samples in pairs, pairing one healthy donor with one patient.

Regarding this clone: What antigen it recognizes has not been identified. It has no much larger one-base neighbor in the sample; base qualities were not kept.

All of the isolated RNA was reverse transcribed with the High Capacity cDNA Reverse Transcription Kit, so expressed TCRB transcripts were sequenced. Deep immunoSEQ sequencing was applied to naive, central memory and regulatory T cell samples, giving an average of around 3.4 million total reads per sample. Sorted cells were lysed in RLT buffer and RNA was extracted with DNase-treated RNeasy Micro or Mini kits, depending on cell number. To prevent cross-contamination, each cell subset was processed individually, whereas patient and healthy donor samples were processed jointly. Using the immunoSEQ multiplex PCR, TCRB sequences were amplified from cDNA into 87-bp fragments spanning the CDR3 region. The amplicons were sequenced using the Illumina HiSeq platform. The authors' analysis ran thus. PCR bias was corrected computationally using synthetic template baselines, and reads within Hamming distance 2 were collapsed, with unmergeable singletons discarded. Reads were aligned against IMGT so that V, D and J genes, CDR3 length and insertions or deletions at six rearrangement sites could be assigned. Clonotype counts were normalized to sorted cell number within each subset before computing true diversity and Gini coefficients with the tcR R package. The overlap coefficient, calculated on TCRB nucleotide sequences, was used to measure repertoire sharing. As a proxy for the pre-selection repertoire, out-of-frame TCRB sequences from naive cells were analyzed. TCRdb limited this immuneACCESS table to in-frame rearrangements with V and J called. A share of clones is missing; checked studies link under half to unresolved V genes, and the rest is unexplained. V, J and clone size are taken as reported in that table, and D and trimming were inferred from the DNA itself. A total of around 500,000 clones appear in this sample, roughly an eighth of them only once. The ten top clones hold over 0.035% of the sample.

Material: naive CD4+ T cells from blood. The intended sense of this specimen's cell subset or site label: true naive CD4+ T cells. The receptor's source is a woman between 18 and 29 years old in good health. The chain was built from TRBV25-1 and TRBJ2-7; the D gene identity is not certain. The DNA sequence is given as TGTGCCAGCAGTGCCCCGGCAAGGGACGAGCAGTACTTC. It codes for CASSAPARDEQYF.